This TCR beta chain was observed in a study of T cell responses to AZD1222 COVID-19 vaccine. CDR3 length equals 10 residues. Germline V lookup: CDR1 LNHDA, CDR2 SQIVND (reference sequence). With 6 bases clipped from V and 15 bases from J, the junction kept 4 bases outside the gene matches. Concerning this clone itself: The antigen is not known.

Using immunoSEQ multiplex PCR, the repertoire was profiled, and TCRdb retains in-frame clones only, with some absent. The data hold about 90,000 clones, with roughly 90% observed a single time. Findings and caveats of the study: Donors in the cohort were predominantly white British and more often female, and clonal diversity was possibly underestimated.

The TCR originated in an adult in good health. Sample: peripheral blood, taken on day 0 of AZD1222 vaccination. V usage is TRBV19 and J usage is TRBJ2-1, with TRBD2 matching 8 bases. The CDR3 nucleotides read TGTGCCAGTAGGACTAGCGTTTGGTTCTTC. Protein product: CASRTSVWFF.